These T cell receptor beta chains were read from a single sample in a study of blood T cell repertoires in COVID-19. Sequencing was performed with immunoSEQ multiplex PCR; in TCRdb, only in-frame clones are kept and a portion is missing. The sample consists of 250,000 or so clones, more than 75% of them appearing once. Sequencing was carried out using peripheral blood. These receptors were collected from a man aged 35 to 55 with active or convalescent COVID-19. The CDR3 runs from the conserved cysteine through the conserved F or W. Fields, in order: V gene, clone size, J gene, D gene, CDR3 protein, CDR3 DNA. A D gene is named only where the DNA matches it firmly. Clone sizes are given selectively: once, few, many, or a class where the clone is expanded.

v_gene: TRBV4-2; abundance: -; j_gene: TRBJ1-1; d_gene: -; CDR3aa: CASSQGKGGKTEAFF; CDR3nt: TGTGCCAGCAGCCAAGGCAAAGGGGGAAAAACTGAAGCTTTCTTT
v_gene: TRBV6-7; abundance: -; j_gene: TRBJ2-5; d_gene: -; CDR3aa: CASRSDQETQYF; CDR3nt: TGTGCCAGCAGATCAGACCAAGAGACCCAGTACTTC
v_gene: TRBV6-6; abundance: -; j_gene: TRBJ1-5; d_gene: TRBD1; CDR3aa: CASSRQGSRLSQPQHF; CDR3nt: TGTGCCAGCAGTCGACAGGGTTCGCGGTTGAGTCAGCCCCAGCATTTT
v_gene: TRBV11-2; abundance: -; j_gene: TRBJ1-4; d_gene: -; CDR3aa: CASSPTGIRGREKLFF; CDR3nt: TGTGCCAGCAGCCCCACAGGGATACGAGGCCGGGAAAAACTGTTTTTT
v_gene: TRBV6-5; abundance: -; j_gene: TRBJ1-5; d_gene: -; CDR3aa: CASSQGLGPQHF; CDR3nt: TGTGCCAGCAGCCAGGGGTTAGGCCCCCAGCATTTT
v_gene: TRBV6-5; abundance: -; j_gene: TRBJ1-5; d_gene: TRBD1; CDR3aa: CASSNRGYQPQHF; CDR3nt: TGTGCCAGCAGTAACAGGGGGTATCAGCCCCAGCATTTT
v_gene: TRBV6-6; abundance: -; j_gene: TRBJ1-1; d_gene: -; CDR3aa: CASRELNTEAFF; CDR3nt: TGTGCCAGCAGAGAACTTAACACTGAAGCTTTCTTT
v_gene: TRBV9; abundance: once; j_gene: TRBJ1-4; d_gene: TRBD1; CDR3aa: CASSVAGTGGEKLFF; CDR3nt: TGTGCCAGCAGCGTTGCCGGGACAGGGGGCGAAAAACTGTTTTTT
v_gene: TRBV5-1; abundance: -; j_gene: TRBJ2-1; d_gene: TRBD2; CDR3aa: CASSSPGLADNEQFF; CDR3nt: TGCGCCAGCAGCTCGCCGGGACTAGCAGACAATGAGCAGTTCTTC
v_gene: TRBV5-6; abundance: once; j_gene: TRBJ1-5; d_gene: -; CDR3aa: CASSLRPLDRLTVQPQHF; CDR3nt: TGTGCCAGCAGCTTACGCCCCCTCGACAGGCTGACGGTGCAGCCCCAGCATTTT
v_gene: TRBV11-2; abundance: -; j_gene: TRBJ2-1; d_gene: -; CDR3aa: CASRSYNEQFF; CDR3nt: TGTGCCAGCCGCTCTTACAATGAGCAGTTCTTC
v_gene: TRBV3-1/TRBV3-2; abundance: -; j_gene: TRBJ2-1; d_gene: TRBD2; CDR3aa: CASSPAAGGGNEQFF; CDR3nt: TGTGCCAGCAGCCCAGCGGCGGGGGGGGGAAATGAGCAGTTCTTC
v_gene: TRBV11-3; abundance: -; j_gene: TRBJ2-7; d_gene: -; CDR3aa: CASSPITSGISGGDEQYF; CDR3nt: TGTGCCAGCAGCCCAATCACCTCTGGGATTAGCGGAGGGGACGAGCAGTACTTC
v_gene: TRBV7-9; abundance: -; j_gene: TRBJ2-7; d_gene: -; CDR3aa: CASTGASYEQYF; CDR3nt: TGTGCCAGCACGGGGGCCTCCTACGAGCAGTACTTC
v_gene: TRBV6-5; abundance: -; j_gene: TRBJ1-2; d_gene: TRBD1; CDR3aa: CASSPWDSPYGYTF; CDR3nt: TGTGCCAGCAGTCCGTGGGACAGTCCATACGGCTACACCTTC
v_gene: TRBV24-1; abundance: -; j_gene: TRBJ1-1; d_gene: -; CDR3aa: CATSDSRGKGMNTEAFF; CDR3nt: TGTGCCACCAGTGACAGTAGGGGGAAAGGGATGAACACTGAAGCTTTCTTT
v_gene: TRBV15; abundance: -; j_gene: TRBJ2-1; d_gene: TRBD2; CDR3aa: CATSRTPSGSSNEQFF; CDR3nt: TGTGCCACCAGCCGCACTCCCAGCGGGAGCTCTAATGAGCAGTTCTTC
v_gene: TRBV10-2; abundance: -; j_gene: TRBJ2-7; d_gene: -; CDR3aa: CASSEGHSYEQYF; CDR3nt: TGCGCCAGCAGTGAGGGCCACTCCTACGAGCAGTACTTC
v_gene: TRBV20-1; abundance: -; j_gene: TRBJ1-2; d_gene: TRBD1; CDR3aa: CSAEDRGGYTF; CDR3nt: TGCAGTGCAGAAGACAGGGGCGGCTACACCTTC
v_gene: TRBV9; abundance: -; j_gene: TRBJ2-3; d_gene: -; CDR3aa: CASSLGATDTQYF; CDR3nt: TGTGCCAGCAGCTTGGGGGCCACAGATACGCAGTATTTT
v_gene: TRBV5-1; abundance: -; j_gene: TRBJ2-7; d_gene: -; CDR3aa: CASIGLSSYEQYF; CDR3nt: TGCGCCAGCATTGGGCTGAGCTCCTACGAGCAGTACTTC
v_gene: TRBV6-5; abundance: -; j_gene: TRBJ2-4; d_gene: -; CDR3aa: CASRVPGHGNIQYF; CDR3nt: TGTGCCAGCAGGGTCCCGGGACATGGAAACATTCAGTACTTC
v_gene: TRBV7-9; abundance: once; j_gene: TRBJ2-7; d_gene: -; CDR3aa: CASSLPGPVGDEQYF; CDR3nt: TGTGCCAGCAGCTTACCTGGGCCTGTCGGCGACGAGCAGTACTTC
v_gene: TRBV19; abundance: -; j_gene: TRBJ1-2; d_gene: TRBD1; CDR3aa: CASSALKTGGNVQRYGYTF; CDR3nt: TGTGCCAGTAGTGCCTTAAAGACAGGGGGCAATGTACAACGCTATGGCTACACCTTC
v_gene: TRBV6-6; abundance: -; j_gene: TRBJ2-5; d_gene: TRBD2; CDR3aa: CASSSAGGYEETQYF; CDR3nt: TGTGCCAGCAGTTCAGCGGGAGGGTATGAAGAGACCCAGTACTTC
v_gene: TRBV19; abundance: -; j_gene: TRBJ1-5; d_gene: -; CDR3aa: CASRAPIGRGIQPQHF; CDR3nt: TGTGCCAGTAGGGCCCCCATAGGGAGAGGAATTCAGCCCCAGCATTTT
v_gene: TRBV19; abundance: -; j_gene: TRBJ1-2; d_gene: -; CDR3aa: CASRRTTEGYTF; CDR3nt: TGTGCCAGTCGCCGTACCACGGAGGGCTACACCTTC
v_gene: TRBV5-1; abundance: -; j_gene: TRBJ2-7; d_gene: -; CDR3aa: CASSPTGNSGEQYF; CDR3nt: TGCGCCAGCAGCCCGACAGGTAATTCGGGGGAGCAGTACTTC
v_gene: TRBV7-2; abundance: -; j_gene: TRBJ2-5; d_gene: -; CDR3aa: CASSVQVRETQYF; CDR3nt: TGTGCCAGCAGCGTTCAGGTTCGGGAGACCCAGTACTTC
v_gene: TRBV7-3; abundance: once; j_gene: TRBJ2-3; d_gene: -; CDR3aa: CASSLGGLDTQYF; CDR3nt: TGTGCCAGCAGCTTGGGGGGGCTGGATACGCAGTATTTT
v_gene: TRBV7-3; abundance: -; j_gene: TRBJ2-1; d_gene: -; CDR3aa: CASSLAGGAGGNEQFF; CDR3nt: TGTGCCAGCAGCTTAGCGGGTGGAGCCGGGGGTAATGAGCAGTTCTTC
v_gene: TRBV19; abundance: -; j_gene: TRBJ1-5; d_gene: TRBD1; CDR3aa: CASSTTGEQPQHF; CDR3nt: TGTGCCAGTAGTACCACAGGGGAGCAGCCCCAGCATTTT
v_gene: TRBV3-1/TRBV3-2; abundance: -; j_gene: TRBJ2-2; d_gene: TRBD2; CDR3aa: CASSNPLAGGTGELFF; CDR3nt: TGTGCCAGCAGCAACCCCCTAGCGGGTGGGACCGGGGAGCTGTTTTTT
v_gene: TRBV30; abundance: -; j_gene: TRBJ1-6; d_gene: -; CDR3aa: CAWTAGNRVSPLHF; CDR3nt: TGTGCCTGGACCGCGGGCAACAGGGTTTCACCCCTCCACTTT
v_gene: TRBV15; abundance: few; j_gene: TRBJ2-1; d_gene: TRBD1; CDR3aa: CATSRDRGRLNEQFF; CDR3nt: TGTGCCACCAGCAGGGACAGGGGGCGCTTGAATGAGCAGTTCTTC
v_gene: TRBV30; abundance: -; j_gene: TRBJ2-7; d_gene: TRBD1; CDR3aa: CAWSAGQGAFEQYF; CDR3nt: TGTGCCTGGAGCGCGGGACAGGGGGCGTTTGAGCAGTACTTC
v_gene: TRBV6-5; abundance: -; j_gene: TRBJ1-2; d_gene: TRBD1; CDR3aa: CASSRDREAYGYTF; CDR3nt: TGTGCCAGCAGTCGCGACAGGGAAGCATACGGCTACACCTTC
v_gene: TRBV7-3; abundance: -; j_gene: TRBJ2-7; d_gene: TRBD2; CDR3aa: CASSTGLAGGPQYF; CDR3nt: TGTGCCAGCAGCACGGGACTAGCGGGGGGGCCGCAGTACTTC
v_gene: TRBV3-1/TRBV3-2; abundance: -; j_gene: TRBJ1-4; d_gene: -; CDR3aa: CASSERGRANEKLFF; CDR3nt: TGTGCCAGCAGCGAGAGGGGGAGGGCTAATGAAAAACTGTTTTTT
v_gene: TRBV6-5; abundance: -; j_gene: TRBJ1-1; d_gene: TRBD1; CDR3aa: CASSYQQGTEAFF; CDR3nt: TGTGCCAGCAGTTACCAACAGGGGACTGAAGCTTTCTTT
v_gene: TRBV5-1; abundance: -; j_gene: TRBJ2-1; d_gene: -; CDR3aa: CASSLSGQLYNEQFF; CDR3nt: TGCGCCAGCAGCTTGAGTGGACAGTTATACAATGAGCAGTTCTTC